This TCR beta chain was sequenced in a study of shared clonotypes between healthy human individuals (dated by TCRdb to 2018 to 2021). A note on the overall study: A few men and two women, aged 18 to 49 years, made up the cohort. To estimate repertoire size and how much clonotypes are shared between individuals, the study performed deep sequencing of blood TCR repertoires from about five healthy adults. Libraries were prepared and TCR repertoires were sequenced by different laboratories using diverse techniques, in order to increase sequencing depth and limit assay-specific biases. Per donor, three plates each were used for CD4 naive and CD4 memory, two for CD8 naive, and one for CD8 memory. Each donor's leukapheresis produced roughly between about 0.8 and 8.9 billion PBMCs.

General conclusions and limits of the study: Compared with non-shared clonotypes, the clonotypes found in all four sorted-subset donors had higher generation probabilities. When several donors were compared, the shared fraction of clonotypes was around 5% for naive CD4, 3% to 4% for naive CD8, about 2.5% for memory CD4, and 0.35% to 0.4% for memory CD8. Incomplete sequencing was indicated by rarefaction of sorted-subset datasets, despite the large sequencing depth. Only blood was sampled, and tissue TCR repertoires likely differ from those in blood. Naive subsets generally had larger estimated clonotype richness than memory subsets. Based on pairwise subsampling, the degree of clonotype sharing among donors was expected to be affected by sequencing depth. The small number of donors limited the genetic and exposure-history diversity represented.

Using the deep immunoSEQ assay, multiplex PCR amplified TCR CDR3 regions from genomic DNA. Genomic DNA extracted from each cell subset was distributed evenly over all wells of several immunoSEQ 96-well plates, and each plate served as one replicate. For sorted subsets, each replicate PCR was loaded with 200 ng genomic DNA, equivalent to some 27,000 T cell genomes. Purified libraries were measured with a Qubit 3.0 fluorometer, size-checked on a Bioanalyzer 2100, and measured again with the KAPA Library Quantification kit. Each immunoSEQ 96-well plate was sequenced on its own single-read 150-cycle Illumina NextSeq 550 flow cell. On the study's bioinformatics: Because the immunoSEQ output held only junctional sequences and lacked quality scores, the filtering could not match the filtering applied to full-length reads. Sequences were annotated with PyIR, a Python wrapper for IgBLAST v1.9, using IMGT germline references to assign V/J genes and CDR3. Any read was removed if the V/J assignment was weak (E-value above 1e-6), the CDR3 was missing, or the read contained stop codons, out-of-frame junctions, or ambiguous translated residues. V3J clonotypes were defined by identical inferred V gene, J gene, and CDR3 amino acid sequence. The percentage overlap between two repertoires was calculated by dividing the number of shared unique clonotypes by the size of the smaller repertoire. Richness of each repertoire was evaluated using RTK rarefaction, the Chao1 estimator, and Recon v2.1 estimates of unobserved clonotypes. OLGA was used to compute generation probabilities for all TCRbeta clonotypes that the gDNA method yielded from a handful of donors. Not all clones reach the TCRdb copy of this immuneACCESS table, which keeps in-frame sequences only. Checked studies attribute under half of the gap to unresolved V genes and leave the rest unexplained. For V, J and clone size, that table is used; D and trimming come from the DNA. For this sample the table gives over a million clones, of which roughly 97% were detected only once. About 1.2% of the sample is taken by the ten largest.

The donors were healthy, HIV-negative adults with no recently reported acute infections or vaccinations. Only Caucasian adults living in Nashville, Tennessee, USA were represented among the donors. Magnetic negative selection was used to enrich CD4+ T cells, after which naive cells were positively selected on CD45RA and the negative fraction became the memory subset. After blood collection by leukapheresis, PBMCs were isolated using Ficoll-Histopaque density gradient centrifugation and then cryopreserved in the vapor phase of liquid nitrogen. Purity and quantity of every magnetically sorted T cell population were checked by analytical flow cytometry. Genomic DNA was isolated from every sorted fraction and measured by UV absorbance on a Nanodrop 2000c. Details on this clone: What this receptor recognizes is not known. Base-call qualities are not available, and no considerably larger clone is one nucleotide away.

The junction shows trimming of 7 bases on V and 1 base on J, plus 19 bases between the germline ends. CDR1 and CDR2, per the germline V gene (reference sequence), are SEHNR and FQNEAQ. The CDR3 holds 16 amino acids from the cysteine to the phenylalanine. Just CDR3 DNA is preserved here, 48 bases in frame from base 1. The rearranged chain carries TRBV7-9 and TRBJ1-1; the D gene remains uncertain. Source material: naive CD4+ T cells sorted from blood. The cell subset or site label corresponds to: CD45RA+ positively selected. The TCR comes from a man aged 30-40 years in good health. The DNA sequence is as follows: TGTGCCAGCAACGTAATCCGGACTGAATCGAACACTGAAGCTTTCTTT. The translation is CASNVIRTESNTEAFF.